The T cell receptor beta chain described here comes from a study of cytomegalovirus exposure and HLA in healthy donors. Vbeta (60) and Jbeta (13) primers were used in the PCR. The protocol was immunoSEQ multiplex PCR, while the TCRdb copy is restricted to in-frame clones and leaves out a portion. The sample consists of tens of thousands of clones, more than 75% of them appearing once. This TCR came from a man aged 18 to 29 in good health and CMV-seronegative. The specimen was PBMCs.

The CDR3 DNA reads as TGTGCCAGCAAGATTGACAGGGCCCACTATGGCTACACCTTC. Its protein is CASKIDRAHYGYTF. The rearrangement links TRBV28 to TRBJ1-2; TRBD1 matches 7 bases. This CDR3 is 14 amino acids long. After removal of 7 bases from V and 3 bases from J, the junction contained 8 bases not matched to a gene. CDR1 and CDR2 (germline): MDHEN, SYDVKM.